Listed here are 8 T cell receptor beta chains from one sample, sequenced in a study of OX40 agonist ivuxolimab in advanced cancers. Measured with immunoSEQ multiplex PCR; TCRdb has only the in-frame clones, and not every one. The data show 55,000 to 65,000 clones, 85% seen once. The sequencing used CD4+ or CD8+ T cells sorted from blood, collected in a trial of the OX40 agonist ivuxolimab. The receptors here all came from an adult with an advanced solid tumor such as melanoma, head and neck, liver or kidney cancer.

The chain links TRBV5-8 to TRBJ1-4; 10 positions match TRBD1. The CDR3 has 15 amino acids. After removal of 4 bases from V and 8 bases from J, the junction contained 8 bases not matched to a gene. Germline assignment: CDR1 SGHTS and CDR2 YDEGEE. CDR3 loop: CASSVTGTGDEKLFF. DNA for the CDR3: TGTGCCAGCAGCGTTACCGGGACAGGGGACGAAAAACTGTTTTTT.

The chain uses TRBV7-9 and TRBJ1-2, with 8 bases that match TRBD1. The trim removed 4 bases at V and 2 bases at J, leaving 3 bases unmatched. The CDR3 covers 14 residues. Germline CDR1 SEHNR, CDR2 FQNEAQ (reference sequence). CDR3: CASSSWDRNYGYTF. The CDR3 DNA is TGTGCCAGCAGCTCATGGGACAGGAACTATGGCTACACCTTC.

V usage is TRBV10-2 and J usage is TRBJ2-2; D uncertain. Trimming removed 5 bases from V and 2 bases from J, with 9 bases in between. There are 14 residues in the CDR3. Germline assignment: CDR1 WSHSY and CDR2 SAAADI. The CDR3 DNA is TGCGCCAGCAGTTTAGGCAGCAACACCGGGGAGCTGTTTTTT. Translated: CASSLGSNTGELFF.

The CDR3 protein is CASRGTVAGMSHEQYF. CDR3 coding DNA: TGTGCCAGCAGGGGTACGGTAGCAGGGATGTCCCACGAGCAGTACTTC. The V call is TRBV28, the J call TRBJ2-7, with D tentatively TRBD1 (5 bases). CDR3 length: 16 residues. Germline V gene data show CDR1 as MDHEN and CDR2 as SYDVKM. V was pared by 6 bases and J by 5 bases, with 23 bases between.

The V call is TRBV30, the J call TRBJ2-1; no reliable D call. The V gene's germline CDR1 is GTSNPN and CDR2 SVGIG (reference sequence). The CDR3 totals 12 residues. Trimming pared 0 bases from V and 14 bases from J, leaving 14 bases between. CDR3 coding DNA: TGTGCCTGGAGTGTACGGCTAGATGTCAAGTTCTTC. Translation: CAWSVRLDVKFF.

The V call is TRBV5-1, the J call TRBJ2-7; the match to TRBD1 covers 8 bases. Germline trimming cut 0 bases from V and 5 bases from J; bases unmatched to any gene: 4. The V gene's germline CDR1 is SGHRS and CDR2 YFSETQ. The CDR3 consists of 14 residues. CDR3 nucleotide sequence: TGCGCCAGCAGCTTGGGGACAGGGTTTGACGAGCAGTACTTC. This codes for CASSLGTGFDEQYF.

The chain links TRBV10-3 to TRBJ2-2; the match to TRBD2 covers 11 bases. In germline, CDR1 is ENHRY, CDR2 SYGVKD. Losses at the gene ends were 4 bases for V and 0 bases for J; bases not matched to a gene: 1. This CDR3 spans 16 amino acids. Here the CDR3 reads CAISVTSGANTGELFF. The CDR3 DNA is TGTGCCATCAGTGTGACTAGCGGGGCGAACACCGGGGAGCTGTTTTTT.

The chain is built from TRBV15 and TRBJ2-2, with 10 positions matching TRBD1. Germline assignment: CDR1 LNHNV and CDR2 YYDKDF (reference sequence). The V and J ends lost 1 base and 7 bases, in that order; junction bases with no gene match: 9. The length of the CDR3 is 17 residues. The CDR3 coding sequence is TGTGCCACCAGCAGAGCCCGACAGGGGGCTAGAGGCGGGGAGCTGTTTTTT. Its protein is CATSRARQGARGGELFF. The entire variable domain, with the rest obtained from reference TRBV15 and TRBJ2-2, is as follows: DAMVIQNPRYQVTQFGKPVTLSCSQTLNHNVMYWYQQKSSQAPKLLFHYYDKDFNNEADTPDNFQSRRPNTSFCFLDIRSPGLGDTAMYLCATSRARQGARGGELFFGEGSRLTVL.